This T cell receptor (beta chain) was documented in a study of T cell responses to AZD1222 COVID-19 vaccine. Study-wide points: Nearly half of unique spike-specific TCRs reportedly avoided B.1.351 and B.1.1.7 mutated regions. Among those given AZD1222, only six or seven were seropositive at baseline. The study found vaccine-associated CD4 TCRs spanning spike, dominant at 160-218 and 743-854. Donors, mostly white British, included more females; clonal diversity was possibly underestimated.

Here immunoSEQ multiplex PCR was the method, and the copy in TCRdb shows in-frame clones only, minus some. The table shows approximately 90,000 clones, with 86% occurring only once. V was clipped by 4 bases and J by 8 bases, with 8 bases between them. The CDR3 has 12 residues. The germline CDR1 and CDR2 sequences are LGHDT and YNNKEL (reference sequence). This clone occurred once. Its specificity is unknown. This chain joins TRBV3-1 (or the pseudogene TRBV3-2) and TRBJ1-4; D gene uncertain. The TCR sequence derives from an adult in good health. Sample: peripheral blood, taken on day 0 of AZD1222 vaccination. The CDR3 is CASSPRTEKLFF. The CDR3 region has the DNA TGTGCCAGCAGCCCCAGGACCGAAAAACTGTTTTTT.